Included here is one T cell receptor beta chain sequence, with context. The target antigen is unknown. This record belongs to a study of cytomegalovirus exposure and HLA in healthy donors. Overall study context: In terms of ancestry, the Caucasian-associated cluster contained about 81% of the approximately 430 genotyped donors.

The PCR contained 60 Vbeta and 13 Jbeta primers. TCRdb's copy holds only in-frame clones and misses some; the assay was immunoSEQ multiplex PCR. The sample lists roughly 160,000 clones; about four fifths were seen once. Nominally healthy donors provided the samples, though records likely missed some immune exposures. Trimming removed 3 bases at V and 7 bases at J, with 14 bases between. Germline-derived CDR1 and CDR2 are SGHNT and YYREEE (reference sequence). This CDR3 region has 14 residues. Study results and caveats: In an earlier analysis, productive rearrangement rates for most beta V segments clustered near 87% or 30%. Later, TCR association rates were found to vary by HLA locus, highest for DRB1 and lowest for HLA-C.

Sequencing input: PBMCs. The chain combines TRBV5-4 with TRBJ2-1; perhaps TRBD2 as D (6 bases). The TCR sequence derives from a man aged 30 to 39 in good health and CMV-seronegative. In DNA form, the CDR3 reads TGTGCCAGCAGCTGGACTAATAACGGGAATGAGCAGTTCTTC. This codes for CASSWTNNGNEQFF.